This T cell receptor beta chain came from a study of T cell repertoires in cytomegalovirus infection. About the research overall: Signatures in public TCR beta sequences pointed to both CMV infection and matching HLA type.

Study-level results: Clonotype analysis showed dominance of the ex vivo response by HLA-C-restricted CMV-specific TCR beta clonotypes.

TCRdb fed the reads into MiXCR, producing one record per CDR3 protein. The sample has fewer than 1,000,000 distinct CDR3 sequences, under 40% seen once. The CDR3 sequence is 14 residues long. V lost 0 bases and J 2 bases, leaving 8 bases between the germline ends. CDR1 and CDR2 (germline): MNHEY, SMNVEV (reference sequence). In regard to this clonotype: Its antigen is unidentified.

The receptor comes from a human donor in good health (CMV status not recorded). Some clones in this sample may be carry-over from other donors' samples. Source: cultured CD8+ T cells from PBMCs, taken from culture after CMV antigen stimulation. V is TRBV27 and J is TRBJ2-7, with a tentative D call TRBD1 (5 bases). The CDR3 loop reads CASSLSSTAYEQYV. CDR3 DNA sequence: TGTGCCAGCAGTTTATCATCGACAGCCTACGAGCAGTACGTC.